The 21 T cell receptor beta chains below were found in one sample sequenced in a study of OX40 agonist ivuxolimab in advanced cancers. The assay was immunoSEQ multiplex PCR, and TCRdb's table has in-frame clones only and misses some. The data hold 70,000 to 95,000 clones, with 94% observed a single time. Sequences were derived from CD4+ or CD8+ T cells sorted from blood, sampled in a trial of the OX40 agonist ivuxolimab. The receptors originated from an adult with an advanced solid tumor such as melanoma, head and neck, liver or kidney cancer.

This rearrangement joins TRBV13 to TRBJ2-3; D gene unclear. V was cut by 8 bases and J by 5 bases, with 20 bases left in between. This CDR3 region has 15 residues. Germline CDR1 reads PRHDT; CDR2 reads FYEKMQ (reference sequence). The chain's CDR3 is CASVSSFPAGDTQYF. CDR3 DNA sequence: TGTGCCAGCGTGAGTAGTTTTCCCGCTGGAGATACGCAGTATTTT.

The chain employs TRBV5-4 and TRBJ2-7, with TRBD2 as a possible D gene (7 bases). Trimming stripped 1 base from V and 0 bases from J, with 14 bases between. Germline values: CDR1 SGHNT, CDR2 YYREEE (reference sequence). The CDR3 contains 16 residues. Written as DNA, the CDR3 is TGTGCCAGCAGCTTGTGGGGGGGCCCAAGCTCCTACGAGCAGTACTTC. Protein product: CASSLWGGPSSYEQYF.

The chain recombines TRBV4-1 with TRBJ2-5; 7 bases are a match to TRBD1. CDR1 and CDR2 from the germline V gene are MGHRA and YSYEKL. The CDR3 contains 17 residues. Trimming removed 0 bases from V and 0 bases from J; junction bases left unmatched: 7. For the CDR3, the DNA is TGCGCCAGCAGCCAAGATCGTAGGGGGCCGTACCAAGAGACCCAGTACTTC. The encoded protein is CASSQDRRGPYQETQYF.

The rearrangement links TRBV29-1 to TRBJ1-2; no definite D call. The germline V gene encodes CDR1 SQVTM and CDR2 ANQGSEA. This CDR3 region has 14 residues. The V end lost 0 bases, the J end lost 2 bases, and 10 bases lay between the germline ends. CDR3 coding DNA: TGCAGCGTTGAAGATCCCGCACAGAACTATGGCTACACCTTC. The encoded protein is CSVEDPAQNYGYTF. Drawing the rest from reference TRBV29-1 and TRBJ1-2, the complete variable domain is SAVISQKPSRDICQRGTSLTIQCQVDSQVTMMFWYRQQPGQSLTLIATANQGSEATYESGFVIDKFPISRPNLTFSTLTVSNMSPEDSSIYLCSVEDPAQNYGYTFGSGTRLTVV.

The rearrangement uses TRBV27 and TRBJ1-4, with 10 nucleotides matching TRBD1. Trimming at V came to 5 bases and at J to 8 bases, leaving 11 bases not matched to a gene. This CDR3 spans 16 amino acids. CDR1 MNHEY and CDR2 SMNVEV come from the germline V gene (reference sequence). CDR3 coding DNA: TGTGCCAGCAGTCCCTACCCGACAGGGGGCGTGGAAAAACTGTTTTTT. Its translation is CASSPYPTGGVEKLFF.

This clone came up a few times. V usage is TRBV2 and J usage is TRBJ1-5; D possibly corresponds to TRBD1 (5 bases). Germline values: CDR1 SNHLY, CDR2 FYNNEI. The CDR3 has 12 amino acids. The V end lost 6 bases, the J end lost 4 bases, and 7 bases lay between the germline ends. The CDR3 sequence: CASRQGNQPQHF. CDR3 nucleotides: TGTGCCAGCAGGCAGGGAAATCAGCCCCAGCATTTT.

The V gene is TRBV27, the J gene TRBJ2-1; D possibly corresponds to TRBD1 (6 bases). V was cut by 5 bases and J by 7 bases, with 18 bases left in between. This CDR3 has 15 amino acids. Germline assignment: CDR1 MNHEY and CDR2 SMNVEV (reference sequence). CDR3 region: CASSPKTGAWNEQFF. CDR3 nucleotide sequence: TGTGCCAGCAGTCCCAAGACAGGAGCTTGGAATGAGCAGTTCTTC.

This clone was seen a single time. The CDR3 DNA reads TGTGCCAGCAGCTCGCGGGTCCGGTATAATGGCTACACCTTC. Translation: CASSSRVRYNGYTF. This chain joins TRBV7-6 and TRBJ1-2; D not resolved. Looked up from germline, CDR1 is SGHVS and CDR2 is FNYEAQ. This CDR3 comprises 14 residues. Trimming removed 4 bases at V and 6 bases at J, with 15 bases between.

The V gene is TRBV5-1, the J gene TRBJ2-7; 13 bases line up with TRBD2. The ends lost 0 bases at V and 0 bases at J; junction bases unmatched: 6. The length of the CDR3 is 18 residues. Germline lookup yields CDR1 SGHRS and CDR2 YFSETQ. For the CDR3, the DNA is TGCGCCAGCAGCTTGGGGGGACTAGCGGGACCTGCCTCCTACGAGCAGTACTTC. This translates into CASSLGGLAGPASYEQYF.

The chain uses TRBV4-2 and TRBJ2-1, with D perhaps matching TRBD1 (7 bases). Germline V lookup: CDR1 LGHNA, CDR2 YNFKEQ. CDR3 size: 20 residues. The V gene lost 0 bases and the J gene lost 7 bases, with 28 bases spanning the gap. The CDR3 DNA follows: TGTGCCAGCAGCCAAGATATTGGCAGGGGGGCCCGGGACAACAGGAATGAGCAGTTCTTC. Amino acids: CASSQDIGRGARDNRNEQFF.

The J gene is TRBJ1-3, the V gene TRBV19, with D possibly matching TRBD1 (6 bases). From germline, CDR1 is LNHDA and CDR2 SQIVND (reference sequence). With 2 bases removed from V and 0 bases from J, the gap between germline ends came to 8 bases. This CDR3 is built from 15 residues. CDR3 sequence (DNA): TGTGCCAGTAGTATAAACAGGGACTCTGGAAACACCATATATTTT. Amino acids: CASSINRDSGNTIYF.

CDR3 sequence: CSAQAGPEAFF. CDR3 sequence (DNA): TGCAGCGCCCAGGCAGGTCCTGAAGCTTTCTTT. The chain combines TRBV29-1 with TRBJ1-1; D unresolved. The V gene's germline CDR1 is SQVTM and CDR2 ANQGSEA. Trimming stripped 7 bases from V and 6 bases from J, with 12 bases between. The CDR3 runs to 11 residues.

This clone has a single count. The V call is TRBV19, the J call TRBJ1-2; no definite D call. There are 13 residues in the CDR3. Looked up from germline, CDR1 is LNHDA and CDR2 is SQIVND (reference sequence). The V and J ends lost 1 base and 6 bases respectively, with 9 bases between them. The CDR3 loop is CASSIGGLDGYTF. In DNA form, the CDR3 reads TGTGCCAGTAGTATAGGGGGTCTTGATGGCTACACCTTC.

Here the CDR3 reads CASKVYSASTDTQYF. As DNA, the CDR3 is TGTGCCAGTAAGGTATACAGTGCTAGCACAGATACGCAGTATTTT. The chain combines TRBV19 with TRBJ2-3; D is undetermined. Looked up from germline, CDR1 is LNHDA and CDR2 is SQIVND (reference sequence). The V gene lost 7 bases and the J gene lost 0 bases, with 14 bases spanning the gap. This CDR3 contains 15 residues. The full variable domain, with the rest looked up from reference TRBV19 and TRBJ2-3, is DGGITQSPKYLFRKEGQNVTLSCEQNLNHDAMYWYRQDPGQGLRLIYYSQIVNDFQKGDIAEGYSVSREKKESFPLTVTSAQKNPTAFYLCASKVYSASTDTQYFGPGTRLTVL.

The V gene is TRBV4-2, the J gene TRBJ2-5, with 10 nucleotides matching TRBD1. The end of the DNA fits TRBJ2-7 better, so the J call may be wrong. The CDR3 runs 15 residues. CDR1 and CDR2 from the germline V gene are LGHNA and YNFKEQ. The CDR3, as DNA: TGTGCCAGCAGGCTCGTGGGACAGGGGACCTACGAGCAGTACTTC. Translating gives CASRLVGQGTYEQYF.

CDR3 bases: TGTGCCAGCAGCTTAGTGAGTTCTGGGGAGACTGAAGCTTTCTTT. It is translated as CASSLVSSGETEAFF. The genes are TRBV7-6 and TRBJ1-1; D remains ambiguous. V lost 1 base, J lost 5 bases, and 14 bases lay in between. This CDR3 has 15 amino acids. The germline CDR1 and CDR2 sequences are SGHVS and FNYEAQ.

The J gene is TRBJ1-3, the V gene TRBV2, with D possibly TRBD1 on 5 matching bases. The germline V gene encodes CDR1 SNHLY and CDR2 FYNNEI. The CDR3 loop spans 15 amino acids. Trimming removed 6 bases from V and 4 bases from J, with 16 bases in between. The CDR3 nucleotides are TGTGCCAGCAGGGCAAGGGGCGCTTCGGGAAACACCATATATTTT. Translating it yields CASRARGASGNTIYF.

This chain links TRBV25-1 with TRBJ1-1; maybe TRBD1 (6 bases). Germline V gives CDR1 MGHDK, CDR2 SYGVNS. V shed 5 bases and J shed 6 bases, with 13 bases lying between them. The CDR3 is 13 residues long. CDR3 bases: TGTGCCAGCAGTCCCACAGGGATCGCTGAAGCTTTCTTT. This translates into CASSPTGIAEAFF. The whole variable domain, remainder taken from reference TRBV25-1 and TRBJ1-1, is EADIYQTPRYLVIGTGKKITLECSQTMGHDKMYWYQQDPGMELHLIHYSYGVNSTEKGDLSSESTVSRIRTEHFPLTLESARPSHTSQYLCASSPTGIAEAFFGQGTRLTVV.

J is TRBJ1-1 and V is TRBV4-1; D is uncertain. The CDR3 sequence is 15 residues long. Between the trimmed V and J ends, which lost 0 bases and 4 bases, there was a span of 12 bases. Looked up from germline, CDR1 is MGHRA and CDR2 is YSYEKL. The CDR3 DNA reads as TGCGCCAGCAGCCAAGAGTCCCGGGCACTCACTGAAGCTTTCTTT. Protein product: CASSQESRALTEAFF.

Concerning this clone itself: Other DNA sequences within the sample encode an identical CDR3. V gene TRBV7-9 combines with J gene TRBJ1-1; no definite D call. The CDR3 is 13 amino acids. Looked up from germline, CDR1 is SEHNR and CDR2 is FQNEAQ (reference sequence). Between the trimmed V and J ends, which lost 1 base and 2 bases, there was a span of 5 bases. The CDR3 spells CASSLEVNTEAFF. CDR3 sequence (DNA): TGTGCCAGCAGCTTAGAGGTAAACACTGAAGCTTTCTTT.

The V and J genes are TRBV2 and TRBJ1-5, with D possibly TRBD1 on 5 matching bases. V was shortened by 7 bases and J by 5 bases, with 24 bases between the two germline ends. CDR1 SNHLY and CDR2 FYNNEI come from the germline V gene. The CDR3 is 17 amino acids. The CDR3 protein is CASTSNRLSRVDQPQHF. The CDR3 nucleotides are TGTGCCAGCACCTCGAACCGGCTTAGCAGGGTCGATCAGCCCCAGCATTTT.